Listed below are T cell receptor beta chains from one sample, sequenced in a study of T cell responses to AZD1222 COVID-19 vaccine. Assay: immunoSEQ multiplex PCR; the TCRdb copy retains only in-frame clones and omits some. This table holds approximately 170,000 clones, around 88% found once. The sequencing used peripheral blood, collected 28 days after the second AZD1222 dose. These receptors were collected from an adult who received the AZD1222 COVID-19 vaccine. Each CDR3 is given with its conserved first and last residue. The D gene is left open where the match is weak. The size entry is marked missing in some rows and otherwise reads once, few, many or a size class.

clone size,D gene,V gene,J gene,CDR3 protein,CDR3 DNA
NA,TRBD2,TRBV19,TRBJ2-3,CASSIVGSGGIDTQYF,TGTGCCAGTAGTATAGTCGGTAGCGGGGGCATAGATACGCAGTATTTT
NA,NA,TRBV7-2,TRBJ1-5,CASSARDPVGNQPQHF,TGTGCCAGCAGCGCCCGGGACCCGGTAGGCAATCAGCCCCAGCATTTT
NA,NA,TRBV6-1,TRBJ2-1,CASSEGDSSSYNEQFF,TGTGCCAGCAGTGAAGGGGACTCGAGCTCCTACAATGAGCAGTTCTTC
NA,NA,TRBV2,TRBJ1-4,CASSLRQALGEKLFF,TGTGCCAGCAGCCTCCGACAGGCGCTTGGTGAAAAACTGTTTTTT
once,NA,TRBV2,TRBJ1-6,CASSHGTADSPLHF,TGTGCCAGCAGCCACGGGACCGCTGATTCACCCCTCCACTTT
few,TRBD1,TRBV15,TRBJ2-1,CATSRQRTGDNEQFF,TGTGCCACCAGCAGACAGAGGACAGGGGACAATGAGCAGTTCTTC
NA,NA,TRBV5-8,TRBJ1-6,CASSHGRASSYNSPLHF,TGTGCCAGCAGCCATGGACGAGCAAGCTCCTATAATTCACCCCTCCACTTT
NA,NA,TRBV23-1,TRBJ2-7,CASSHPRTDKKRDYEQYF,TGCGCCAGCAGTCATCCCCGCACGGACAAAAAAAGGGACTACGAGCAGTACTTC
NA,TRBD2,TRBV7-2,TRBJ2-2,CASSLPLAESTGELFF,TGTGCCAGCAGCTTACCCCTAGCGGAGTCCACCGGGGAGCTGTTTTTT
few,TRBD1,TRBV3-1/TRBV3-2,TRBJ1-6,CASSPLTGLVDYSPLHF,TGTGCCAGCAGCCCGTTGACAGGGTTAGTCGATTATTCACCCCTCCACTTT
once,NA,TRBV2,TRBJ1-2,CASSQFNYGYTF,TGTGCCAGCAGTCAGTTTAACTATGGCTACACCTTC
few,TRBD1,TRBV10-3,TRBJ1-4,CAISATYNRGTNEKLFF,TGTGCCATCAGTGCAACATATAACAGGGGAACTAATGAAAAACTGTTTTTT
NA,TRBD1,TRBV5-1,TRBJ1-1,CASSNRGGTEAFF,TGCGCCAGCAGCAACAGGGGCGGAACTGAAGCTTTCTTT
once,TRBD1,TRBV5-5,TRBJ2-2,CASSLRQGDGELFF,TGTGCCAGCAGCTTGAGACAGGGGGACGGGGAGCTGTTTTTT
NA,NA,TRBV7-8,TRBJ1-2,CASSLTVLQGEGYGYTF,TGTGCCAGCAGCTTAACCGTATTACAGGGAGAAGGCTATGGCTACACCTTC
few,NA,TRBV21-1,TRBJ2-3,CASSKARGACTDTQYF,TGTGCCAGCAGCAAAGCGAGGGGGGCATGCACAGATACGCAGTATTTT
NA,TRBD2,TRBV5-1,TRBJ2-7,CASSSGTSGYEQYF,TGCGCCAGCAGCTCGGGGACTAGCGGTTACGAGCAGTACTTC
NA,NA,TRBV9,TRBJ1-6,CASSVDGRDNSPLHF,TGTGCCAGCAGCGTAGACGGCAGGGATAATTCACCCCTCCACTTT
NA,NA,TRBV19,TRBJ1-4,CASNPASGTAAPSNEKLFF,TGTGCCAGTAACCCCGCCAGTGGAACAGCCGCACCATCTAATGAAAAACTGTTTTTT
NA,TRBD2,TRBV5-1,TRBJ2-3,CASSLGSGLAGFDTQYF,TGCGCCAGCAGCTTGGGGTCCGGCTTAGCGGGGTTTGATACGCAGTATTTT
once,TRBD1,TRBV9,TRBJ2-1,CASSVGDRGLGNEQFF,TGTGCCAGCAGCGTAGGTGACAGGGGGCTGGGTAATGAGCAGTTCTTC
NA,NA,TRBV9,TRBJ1-3,CASSVAPLRAGNTIYF,TGTGCCAGCAGCGTAGCTCCCCTCAGGGCTGGAAACACCATATATTTT
NA,TRBD1,TRBV5-8,TRBJ2-6,CASSKRQGPGGANVLTF,TGTGCCAGCAGCAAAAGACAGGGGCCGGGTGGGGCCAACGTCCTGACTTTC
NA,NA,TRBV12-3/TRBV12-4,TRBJ2-4,CASSFGRNIQYF,TGTGCCAGCAGTTTCGGCAGAAACATTCAGTACTTC
NA,NA,TRBV5-4,TRBJ2-7,CASSATRDYEQYF,TGTGCCAGCAGCGCAACTAGGGACTACGAGCAGTACTTC
NA,NA,TRBV9,TRBJ1-2,CASRDRQSYGYTF,TGTGCCAGCAGGGATCGACAGTCATATGGCTACACCTTC
NA,TRBD2,TRBV5-6,TRBJ2-4,CASSKRGPEPKNIQYF,TGTGCCAGCAGTAAGCGGGGCCCGGAGCCCAAAAACATTCAGTACTTC
NA,NA,TRBV19,TRBJ2-5,CASSHSPGSTRYQETQYF,TGTGCCAGTAGTCATTCTCCGGGGTCCACAAGGTACCAAGAGACCCAGTACTTC
NA,NA,TRBV5-1,TRBJ2-3,CASSLFRQRDTQYF,TGCGCCAGCAGCTTATTTCGACAGAGAGATACGCAGTATTTT
NA,NA,TRBV14,TRBJ2-7,CASSQVGRMTYEQYF,TGTGCCAGCAGCCAAGTTGGACGGATGACCTACGAGCAGTACTTC
once,NA,TRBV20-1,TRBJ2-5,CSLETQYF,TGCAGTTTAGAGACCCAGTACTTC
NA,NA,TRBV7-6,TRBJ1-5,CASSLTPPRAGASNQPQHF,TGTGCCAGCAGCTTAACCCCGCCACGAGCGGGAGCTAGCAATCAGCCCCAGCATTTT
NA,NA,TRBV6-2/TRBV6-3,TRBJ1-5,CASSYSTAWTYSNQPQHF,TGTGCCAGCAGTTACTCGACTGCCTGGACTTATAGCAATCAGCCCCAGCATTTT
NA,NA,TRBV5-1,TRBJ2-3,CASSLKIKGTDTQYF,TGCGCCAGCAGCTTGAAAATTAAGGGGACAGATACGCAGTATTTT
NA,TRBD2,TRBV5-1,TRBJ2-3,CASLGEAGGRTDTQYF,TGCGCCAGCCTTGGAGAGGCGGGGGGCCGCACAGATACGCAGTATTTT
NA,TRBD2,TRBV7-8,TRBJ2-2,CASSAAGTRFPGELFF,TGTGCCAGCAGCGCCGCCGGGACTAGATTTCCCGGGGAGCTGTTTTTT
few,NA,TRBV18,TRBJ1-6,CASSRDSYNSPLHF,TGTGCCAGCTCACGGGACTCCTATAATTCACCCCTCCACTTT
NA,NA,TRBV19,TRBJ1-2,CASSTPNYGYTF,TGTGCCAGTAGTACCCCTAACTATGGCTACACCTTC
NA,TRBD1,TRBV6-2/TRBV6-3,TRBJ1-1,CASSLGLPRGVGTEAFF,TGTGCCAGCAGTTTGGGACTTCCCAGGGGGGTTGGCACTGAAGCTTTCTTT
NA,NA,TRBV19,TRBJ2-7,CASSIRGNSYEQYF,TGTGCCAGTAGTATCCGGGGCAATTCCTACGAGCAGTACTTC
NA,TRBD1,TRBV5-8,TRBJ1-5,CASRRDSNQPQHF,TGTGCCAGCAGGCGGGACAGCAATCAGCCTCAGCATTTT